Listed below are T cell receptor beta chains from one sample, sequenced in a study of monozygotic twins with inflammatory bowel disease. TCRdb reprocessed the 5' RACE reads; each CDR3 protein has one entry and no DNA is given. This sample's clone table lists about 380,000 distinct CDR3 sequences. Material: blood. The receptors here all came from a human donor with ulcerative colitis or Crohn's disease, or a healthy co-twin of an affected twin (not recorded which). Both conserved end residues are part of each CDR3.

V gene	J gene	CDR3 protein
TRBV30	TRBJ1-1	CAWSRELTRNTEAFF
TRBV7-2	TRBJ2-7	CASSLGGPLSYEQYF
TRBV7-2	TRBJ2-3	CASSLGPAGGGTDTQYF
TRBV6-2/TRBV6-3	TRBJ2-3	CASSYTTSLVYVDWDTDTQYF
TRBV5-1	TRBJ1-6	CASSLEGQGNSPLHF
TRBV4-2	TRBJ2-7	CASSQVLQMGF
TRBV6-1	TRBJ1-5	CASSELGGWQPQHF
TRBV7-2	TRBJ2-7	CASSLGAGTGEQYF
TRBV19	TRBJ2-1	CASSILDNEQFF
TRBV6-2/TRBV6-3	TRBJ2-5	CAGGRDRPYQETQYF